The T cell receptor beta chain under discussion was sequenced for a study of shared T cell receptors in the human thymus. Here immunoSEQ multiplex PCR was the method, and the copy in TCRdb shows in-frame clones only, minus some. The sample has roughly 710,000 clones, 80% to 90% seen once; the top ten hold roughly 0.01%. The germline V gene encodes CDR1 SNHLY and CDR2 FYNNEI. The CDR3 has 15 amino acids. With 4 bases clipped from V and 4 bases from J, the junction kept 10 bases outside the gene matches. These same records also appear under a second study, on human thymus T cells. That work adds: Healthy Finnish infants undergoing corrective surgery for congenital heart defects were the donors. Thymic tissue was derived from resections collected during corrective heart surgery. Blood and thymic repertoires both appeared biased in V and J gene usage. A high degree of thymic repertoire overlap among unrelated individuals was reported in related research.

The sample was thymocytes. The sequence was obtained from a girl under three years old with a congenital heart defect. This sequence joins TRBV2 and TRBJ2-7, with 7 bases lining up with TRBD2. The CDR3 bases are TGTGCCAGCAGTGGGGGAGGGGAACGTCGGTACGAGCAGTACTTC. Translation: CASSGGGERRYEQYF.